This TCR beta chain originates from a study of T cells in Graves' hyperthyroidism and ophthalmopathy. Overall study findings and caveats: Among thyroid clonotypes expanded above 0.001, most also appeared in blood.

Diagnoses were established using clinical symptoms, serum thyroxine and TRAb, thyroid ultrasound and orbital computed tomography. Regions amplified from RNA transcripts were the TCR beta CDR3 regions. TCR CDR3 underwent first-round RT-PCR with the HTBI primer set. TCRdb called the multiplex PCR reads again in MiXCR, with one record for every CDR3 protein. The profile shows around 250,000 distinct CDR3 sequences, approximately 24% of them singletons. This CDR3 has 15 amino acids. The ends were cut back, 0 bases at V and 4 bases at J, with 12 bases in the middle. Germline CDR1 and CDR2: MGHRA and YSYEKL. Many counts were recorded for this clonotype. The antigen is unknown.

The TCR comes from a woman aged 40 to 50 with Graves' ophthalmopathy. Sequenced input: blood. The V and J genes are TRBV4-1 and TRBJ1-1; D remains unclear. The CDR3 spells CASSQDPGPVTEAFF. In nucleotides, the CDR3 is TGCGCCAGCAGCCAAGATCCGGGCCCCGTCACTGAAGCTTTCTTT.